The 26 T cell receptor beta chains reported below all come from one sample, sequenced in a study of blood T cell repertoires in COVID-19. Repertoires were generated with immunoSEQ multiplex PCR, while TCRdb's copy carries only in-frame clones and drops some. This table holds 70,000 to 85,000 clones, approximately 80% found once. Sample: peripheral blood. Receptor source: an elderly woman with acute or convalescent COVID-19.

V and J are TRBV11-3 and TRBJ1-1; D is possibly TRBD1 (5 bases). V lost 8 bases, J lost 1 base, and 17 bases lay in between. The CDR3 contains 15 residues. Germline values: CDR1 SGHNT, CDR2 YENEEA. CDR3 protein: CASGSGGGWNTEAFF. CDR3 sequence (DNA): TGTGCCAGCGGATCTGGGGGGGGTTGGAACACTGAAGCTTTCTTT.

The rearrangement joins TRBV5-4 to TRBJ1-1; D gene unclear. CDR1 and CDR2 from the germline V gene are SGHNT and YYREEE (reference sequence). This CDR3 comprises 12 residues. Trimming removed 4 bases from V and 4 bases from J, with 8 bases in between. CDR3: CASSTYSTEAFF. CDR3 coding DNA: TGTGCCAGCAGCACTTATAGCACTGAAGCTTTCTTT.

V gene TRBV7-8 combines with J gene TRBJ2-5, with 8 bases lining up with TRBD1. The trim removed 8 bases at V and 1 base at J, leaving 15 bases unmatched. CDR1 is SGHVS and CDR2 is FQNEAQ in the germline V gene. This CDR3 contains 17 residues. For the CDR3, the DNA is TGTGCCAGCGCCTTCGGGCCGAGACAGGGGTCCCAAGAGACCCAGTACTTC. Amino acids: CASAFGPRQGSQETQYF.

The chain recombines TRBV28 with TRBJ1-2; D is uncertain. This CDR3 spans 13 amino acids. Deletions cut 5 bases from V and 3 bases from J, with 10 bases between. Germline V lookup: CDR1 MDHEN, CDR2 SYDVKM. This CDR3 is CASSPPRDYGYTF. The CDR3 DNA sequence: TGTGCCAGCAGTCCCCCCCGGGACTATGGCTACACCTTC.

CDR3 bases: TGTGCCACCAGCACGTCTCCGACAGATACGCAGTATTTT. Translated: CATSTSPTDTQYF. This chain joins TRBV15 and TRBJ2-3, with D hard to call. V was clipped by 4 bases and J by 3 bases, with 8 bases between them. Germline V CDR1 and CDR2: LNHNV, YYDKDF (reference sequence). This CDR3 has 13 residues.

This rearrangement joins TRBV9 to TRBJ2-1; 10 bases line up with TRBD2. Germline lookup yields CDR1 SGDLS and CDR2 YYNGEE. CDR3 length equals 16 residues. Losses at the gene ends were 6 bases for V and 2 bases for J; bases not matched to a gene: 8. The CDR3 is CASTTRAGGPYNEQFF. The CDR3 bases are TGTGCCAGCACCACGCGAGCGGGGGGGCCCTACAATGAGCAGTTCTTC.

The gene calls are TRBV5-1 and TRBJ2-3; 8 nucleotides match TRBD2. This CDR3 has 15 residues. Germline CDR1 and CDR2: SGHRS and YFSETQ. V trimming: 4 bases; J trimming: 1 base; junction bases outside the gene matches: 5. The CDR3 DNA follows: TGCGCCAGCAGCCCTACGACTAGCGGCACAGATACGCAGTATTTT. This sequence encodes CASSPTTSGTDTQYF.

The chain carries TRBV27 and TRBJ1-2, with D tentatively TRBD1 (6 bases). CDR3 length: 15 amino acids. V lost 5 bases and J lost 7, with 20 bases in between. Looked up from germline, CDR1 is MNHEY and CDR2 is SMNVEV (reference sequence). The CDR3 DNA is TGTGCCAGCAGTCCATCCCGAACAGGGCAGTCTGGCTACACCTTC. Translating it yields CASSPSRTGQSGYTF.

V and J are TRBV25-1 and TRBJ2-2, with 14 nucleotides matching TRBD2. The germline gives CDR1 MGHDK, CDR2 SYGVNS. The CDR3 covers 17 residues. V shed 7 bases and J 0 bases; nucleotides not matched to a gene: 4. This chain's CDR3 is CASTGTSGGTNTGELFF. The CDR3 DNA reads TGTGCCAGCACCGGGACTAGCGGGGGCACGAACACCGGGGAGCTGTTTTTT.

The V call is TRBV30, the J call TRBJ2-7; TRBD2 is a possible D gene (6 bases). The V gene lost 3 bases and the J gene lost 3 bases, with 18 bases spanning the gap. Germline CDR1 is GTSNPN and CDR2 is SVGIG (reference sequence). The CDR3 sequence is 15 residues long. CDR3 region: CAWRPGPGGIYEQYF. The CDR3 bases are TGTGCCTGGAGACCGGGGCCCGGGGGAATCTACGAGCAGTACTTC.

The rearrangement joins TRBV7-2 to TRBJ2-3, with D possibly TRBD2 on 6 matching bases. Germline CDR1 and CDR2: SGHTA and FQGNSA. V gave up 8 bases and J gave up 0 bases, with 9 bases separating them. This CDR3 contains 13 residues. This CDR3 reads CASRGSSTDTQYF. CDR3 nucleotide sequence: TGTGCCAGCCGGGGGTCTAGCACAGATACGCAGTATTTT.

The table lists this clone with a few counts. This rearrangement joins TRBV29-1 to TRBJ2-7, with D hard to call. Germline CDR1 SQVTM, CDR2 ANQGSEA. The CDR3 is 11 amino acids. Trimming stripped 1 base from V and 5 bases from J, with 6 bases between. The CDR3 spells CSVEGGHEQYF. In nucleotides, the CDR3 is TGCAGCGTTGAAGGTGGGCACGAGCAGTACTTC.

This clone has only a few counts. The chain uses TRBV10-3 and TRBJ1-2; maybe TRBD1 (6 bases). CDR1 is ENHRY and CDR2 is SYGVKD in the germline V gene. The CDR3 length is 14 residues. Trimming pared 2 bases from V and 8 bases from J, leaving 15 bases between. CDR3 amino acids: CAISETGLVGGYTF. The CDR3 DNA sequence: TGTGCCATCAGTGAGACAGGGCTCGTTGGGGGCTACACCTTC.

The V call is TRBV24-1, the J call TRBJ2-1, with TRBD1 matching over 8 bases. V lost 4 bases, J lost 4 bases, and 5 bases stayed unmatched. The length of the CDR3 is 15 residues. Per the germline V gene, CDR1 is KGHDR and CDR2 is SFDVKD. Written as DNA, the CDR3 is TGTGCCACCAGTGACCAAACAGGGGGGTACAATGAGCAGTTCTTC. Encoded protein: CATSDQTGGYNEQFF.

The chain couples TRBV18 to TRBJ1-2, with 8 bases that match TRBD1. The CDR3 sequence is 14 residues long. Germline lookup yields CDR1 KGHSH and CDR2 LQKENI. Losses at the gene ends were 3 bases for V and 2 bases for J; bases not matched to a gene: 2. CDR3 nucleotide sequence: TGTGCCAGCTCACCCGACAGGGGCAACTATGGCTACACCTTC. This sequence encodes CASSPDRGNYGYTF.

The rearrangement links TRBV25-1 to TRBJ1-2; maybe TRBD1 (5 bases). The CDR3 loop spans 16 amino acids. The V and J ends lost 2 bases and 3 bases respectively, with 16 bases between them. Germline lookup yields CDR1 MGHDK and CDR2 SYGVNS. DNA for the CDR3: TGTGCCAGCAGTGAAGGCCGGGACTCCGCGCACTATGGCTACACCTTC. It encodes CASSEGRDSAHYGYTF.

V usage is TRBV6-5 and J usage is TRBJ1-3, with D unresolved. The germline V gene encodes CDR1 MNHEY and CDR2 SVGAGI. CDR3 length equals 15 residues. Between the trimmed V and J ends, which lost 7 bases and 0 bases, there was a span of 13 bases. CDR3 sequence (DNA): TGTGCCAGCACCCCGTCTTTTTTCTCTGGAAACACCATATATTTT. The encoded protein is CASTPSFFSGNTIYF.

The chain uses TRBV9 and TRBJ2-2; possibly TRBD2 for D (7 bases). The ends were cut back, 3 bases at V and 5 bases at J, with 14 bases in the middle. The CDR3 loop spans 15 amino acids. Per the germline V gene, CDR1 is SGDLS and CDR2 is YYNGEE. The CDR3 nucleotides are TGTGCCAGCAGCGCCAACGGGGGGCGAACCGGGGAGCTGTTTTTT. It encodes CASSANGGRTGELFF.

The J gene is TRBJ1-2, the V gene TRBV9; 7 positions match TRBD1. Germline V gene lookup returns CDR1 SGDLS and CDR2 YYNGEE. With 4 bases clipped from V and 4 bases from J, the junction kept 7 bases outside the gene matches. This CDR3 is built from 14 residues. The CDR3 nucleotides read TGTGCCAGCAGCCCCGACAGGGTCAGCTATGGCTACACCTTC. Protein product: CASSPDRVSYGYTF.

This chain uses TRBV7-3 with TRBJ1-2; 7 nucleotides match TRBD1. The CDR3 extends over 13 amino acids. CDR1 and CDR2 (germline): SGHTA, FQGTGA. J gave up 5 bases and V 5 bases, and 5 bases lay outside the gene matches. The chain's CDR3 is CASSPGTDYGYTF. Written as DNA, the CDR3 is TGTGCCAGCAGCCCCGGGACAGATTATGGCTACACCTTC.

This sequence joins TRBV4-3 and TRBJ1-3, with TRBD1 identical over 7 bases. The CDR3 runs to 16 residues. With V trimmed by 0 bases and J by 2 bases, 4 bases remained unmatched. Per the germline V gene, CDR1 is LGHNA and CDR2 is YSLEER. The CDR3 DNA sequence: TGCGCCAGCAGCCAAGAAGACAGGGTCCCTGGAAACACCATATATTTT. Protein sequence: CASSQEDRVPGNTIYF.

The chain employs TRBV19 and TRBJ2-2; D is undetermined. CDR1 and CDR2 from the germline V gene are LNHDA and SQIVND (reference sequence). V shed 5 bases and J shed 0 bases, with 7 bases lying between them. This CDR3 region has 14 residues. The CDR3 loop is CASSRHPNTGELFF. In nucleotides, the CDR3 is TGTGCCAGTAGTCGACACCCGAACACCGGGGAGCTGTTTTTT.

The J gene is TRBJ2-7, the V gene TRBV11-3; 13 bases match TRBD2. Trimming took 5 bases from V and 0 from J; bases not matched to a gene: 7. The length of the CDR3 is 17 residues. CDR1 is SGHNT and CDR2 is YENEEA in the germline V gene. CDR3: CASSRTSGGSSSYEQYF. The CDR3 bases are TGTGCCAGCAGCAGGACTAGCGGGGGATCAAGCTCCTACGAGCAGTACTTC.

The chain joins TRBV11-3 to TRBJ2-2; perhaps TRBD1 as D (5 bases). The CDR3 length is 15 residues. The germline V and J ends were trimmed by 10 bases and 1 base, with 16 bases remaining between them. The germline V gene has CDR1 SGHNT and CDR2 YENEEA. For the CDR3, the DNA is TGTGCCACCCTTGGACAAGGCTTGAACACCGGGGAGCTGTTTTTT. It encodes CATLGQGLNTGELFF.

The V gene is TRBV5-1, the J gene TRBJ1-1; D might be TRBD1 (5 bases). This CDR3 has 14 residues. The germline V and J ends were trimmed by 3 bases and 0 bases, with 9 bases remaining between them. Germline values: CDR1 SGHRS, CDR2 YFSETQ. DNA of the CDR3: TGCGCCAGCAGCTCGACAGAAATGAACACTGAAGCTTTCTTT. Translating gives CASSSTEMNTEAFF.

V is TRBV6-1 and J is TRBJ2-7; tentatively, D is TRBD2 (6 bases). CDR1 MNHNS and CDR2 SASEGT come from the germline V gene. Deletions cut 1 base from V and 1 base from J, with 17 bases between. There are 17 residues in the CDR3. CDR3 region: CASSEVGWAGTSYEQYF. The CDR3 DNA reads as TGTGCCAGCAGTGAAGTGGGATGGGCAGGGACTTCCTACGAGCAGTACTTC.